These 29 T cell receptor beta chains were sequenced from one sample in a study of Ad26.COV2.S vaccination and SARS-CoV-2 variants. The treatment: roughly 20 received Ad26.COV2.S at low or high dose, single or two shots; several received placebo; per-sample allocation not given. After the first vaccine or placebo injection, samples were drawn on day 63. The method was immunoSEQ multiplex PCR; TCRdb's version includes in-frame clones alone and lacks a portion of them. The table records about 350,000 clones, 85% to 90% of them present only once. The source material was peripheral blood, sampled in a trial of Ad26.COV2.S vaccine versus placebo. Source of these receptors: a person between 18 and 65 years old who received the Ad26.COV2.S COVID-19 vaccine or a placebo.

This clone was detected once. This chain joins TRBV5-5 and TRBJ1-1, with no clear D. The germline CDR1 and CDR2 sequences are SGHKS and YYEKEE (reference sequence). The CDR3 length is 14 residues. V lost 0 bases and J 3 bases, leaving 9 bases between the germline ends. CDR3 protein: CASSLDLIDTEAFF. CDR3 nucleotides: TGTGCCAGCAGCTTGGACCTCATTGACACTGAAGCTTTCTTT.

The rearrangement links TRBV18 to TRBJ2-2; no clear D. V was trimmed by 1 base and J by 3 bases, leaving 3 bases between them. Germline V gene lookup returns CDR1 KGHSH and CDR2 LQKENI. This CDR3 has 13 amino acids. CDR3 nucleotide sequence: TGTGCCAGCTCACCACTGGACACCGGGGAGCTGTTTTTT. It yields the protein CASSPLDTGELFF.

The V and J genes are TRBV29-1 and TRBJ1-4, with TRBD1 as a possible D gene (6 bases). The CDR3 is 13 amino acids. The germline V gene encodes CDR1 SQVTM and CDR2 ANQGSEA. V lost 6 bases, J lost 7 bases, and 15 bases lay in between. CDR3 nucleotide sequence: TGCAGCGTCGGCGGGGGGCGTTTTGAAAAACTGTTTTTT. This encodes CSVGGGRFEKLFF.

This clone has just a few counts. This sequence joins TRBV7-9 and TRBJ1-1; D is unresolved. The CDR3 sequence is 16 residues long. Germline lookup yields CDR1 SEHNR and CDR2 FQNEAQ (reference sequence). With 1 base removed from V and 2 bases from J, the gap between germline ends came to 14 bases. In DNA, the CDR3 is TGTGCCAGCAGCTTAGATTCAGCCCCAGGTAACACTGAAGCTTTCTTT. This sequence encodes CASSLDSAPGNTEAFF.

This clone was seen a handful of times. The chain's CDR3 is CASSIDSGMGQPQHF. The CDR3 bases are TGTGCCAGTAGTATAGATTCAGGGATGGGGCAGCCCCAGCATTTT. The chain joins TRBV19 to TRBJ1-5; D is possibly TRBD1 (5 bases). V gave up 0 bases and J gave up 7 bases, with 13 bases separating them. The CDR3 runs 15 residues. Germline-derived CDR1 and CDR2 are LNHDA and SQIVND (reference sequence). The variable domain in full, with the rest retrieved from reference TRBV19 and TRBJ1-5, is DGGITQSPKYLFRKEGQNVTLSCEQNLNHDAMYWYRQDPGQGLRLIYYSQIVNDFQKGDIAEGYSVSREKKESFPLTVTSAQKNPTAFYLCASSIDSGMGQPQHFGDGTRLSIL.

The gene calls are TRBV7-2 and TRBJ2-5; D unclear. This CDR3 region has 18 residues. Germline values: CDR1 SGHTA, CDR2 FQGNSA. V lost 1 base, J lost 2 bases, and 20 bases lay in between. CDR3 residues: CASSLGPPGAALQETQYF. CDR3 coding DNA: TGTGCCAGCAGCTTAGGGCCCCCGGGCGCGGCTCTTCAAGAGACCCAGTACTTC.

A few counts support this clone. The V call is TRBV2, the J call TRBJ1-2; D gene unclear. There are 10 residues in the CDR3. Deletions cut 5 bases from V and 7 bases from J, with 5 bases between. The germline CDR1 and CDR2 sequences are SNHLY and FYNNEI. The CDR3 spells CASSTGGYTF. CDR3 nucleotides: TGTGCCAGCAGTACGGGTGGCTACACCTTC.

The chain combines TRBV2 with TRBJ1-1; no definite D call. The CDR3 contains 13 residues. Germline lookup yields CDR1 SNHLY and CDR2 FYNNEI. V gave up 7 bases and J gave up 3 bases, with 12 bases separating them. CDR3 in amino acids: CASTRTRDTEAFF. The CDR3 DNA is TGTGCCAGCACCCGGACCCGAGACACTGAAGCTTTCTTT. The variable domain in full, with the rest retrieved from reference TRBV2 and TRBJ1-1, is EPEVTQTPSHQVTQMGQEVILRCVPISNHLYFYWYRQILGQKVEFLVSFYNNEISEKSEIFDDQFSVERPDGSNFTLKIRSTKLEDSAMYFCASTRTRDTEAFFGQGTRLTVV.

This clone has just a few counts. The chain has TRBV19 and TRBJ1-5; D gene uncertain. V was pared by 1 base and J by 3 bases, with 7 bases between. Germline V lookup: CDR1 LNHDA, CDR2 SQIVND (reference sequence). The length of the CDR3 is 14 residues. CDR3 sequence (DNA): TGTGCCAGTAGTATAGGAACGGACAATCAGCCCCAGCATTTT. Amino acids: CASSIGTDNQPQHF.

This chain links TRBV4-2 with TRBJ2-7; D perhaps matches TRBD1 (5 bases). V lost 1 base, J lost 3 bases, and 13 bases lay in between. The CDR3 loop spans 15 amino acids. The V gene's germline CDR1 is LGHNA and CDR2 YNFKEQ. The CDR3 loop reads CASSQGEGADYEQYF. For the CDR3, the DNA is TGTGCCAGCAGCCAAGGTGAAGGGGCAGACTACGAGCAGTACTTC.

This clone was seen a single time. The rearrangement links TRBV2 to TRBJ1-1; D might be TRBD1 (5 bases). The CDR3 covers 13 residues. V lost 10 bases and J 7 bases, leaving 19 bases between the germline ends. The V gene's germline CDR1 is SNHLY and CDR2 FYNNEI. CDR3 in DNA: TGTGCCACCGGGGGGGGGAGCAGGGATGAAGCTTTCTTT. Protein sequence: CATGGGSRDEAFF.

The gene calls are TRBV4-1 and TRBJ1-4; a possible D gene is TRBD1 (5 bases). Trimming took 5 bases from V and 7 from J, leaving 20 bases between them. This CDR3 comprises 16 residues. From germline, CDR1 is MGHRA and CDR2 YSYEKL. The DNA of the CDR3 is TGCGCCAGCAGCTTCAAATGGTCAGGGTTCTCTGAAAAACTGTTTTTT. Translating gives CASSFKWSGFSEKLFF.

This clone appeared a single time. The chain carries TRBV19 and TRBJ1-4; 7 bases agree with TRBD1. Unmatched junction bases numbered 4, after V lost 5 bases and J lost 4 bases. The CDR3 length is 14 residues. Germline V gene data show CDR1 as LNHDA and CDR2 as SQIVND (reference sequence). CDR3 sequence reads: CASSDRADNEKLFF. CDR3 coding DNA: TGTGCCAGTAGTGACAGGGCAGATAATGAAAAACTGTTTTTT.

The chain uses TRBV9 and TRBJ2-2, with 9 bases matching TRBD2. The CDR3 length is 17 residues. Germline CDR1 is SGDLS and CDR2 is YYNGEE. V dropped 2 bases and J dropped 4; count of bases not matched to a gene: 9. DNA of the CDR3: TGTGCCAGCAGCGTTCCTATAGCGGGGGTCGCCACCGGGGAGCTGTTTTTT. This translates into CASSVPIAGVATGELFF.

This clone has just a few counts. V is TRBV6-2 or TRBV6-3 and J is TRBJ1-1; a possible D gene is TRBD1 (5 bases). This CDR3 has 14 residues. Between the trimmed V and J ends, which lost 5 bases and 4 bases, there was a span of 14 bases. CDR1 is MNHEY, CDR2 SVGEGT, per germline. The chain's CDR3 is CASSPLGRVTEAFF. CDR3 sequence (DNA): TGTGCCAGCAGTCCCCTCGGCAGGGTCACTGAAGCTTTCTTT.

This chain connects TRBV3-1 (or the pseudogene TRBV3-2) to TRBJ1-3; tentative D call: TRBD1 (6 bases). The CDR3 extends over 12 amino acids. Looked up from germline, CDR1 is LGHDT and CDR2 is YNNKEL (reference sequence). Trimming cost V 4 bases and J 7 bases, with 8 bases left between them. The CDR3 coding sequence is TGTGCCAGCAGCCCCGACAGGAACACCATATATTTT. It codes for CASSPDRNTIYF.

The gene calls are TRBV6-6 and TRBJ2-5; TRBD2 agrees at 14 bases. With 6 bases clipped from V and 1 base from J, the junction kept 7 bases outside the gene matches. CDR1 and CDR2 (germline): MNHNY, SVGAGI (reference sequence). There are 17 residues in the CDR3. The CDR3: CASSRLAGGSLQETQYF. CDR3 DNA: TGTGCCAGCAGCCGACTAGCGGGAGGGAGCCTCCAAGAGACCCAGTACTTC.

The V gene is TRBV30, the J gene TRBJ1-2; 7 bases are shared with TRBD1. This CDR3 has 12 amino acids. Germline lookup yields CDR1 GTSNPN and CDR2 SVGIG (reference sequence). The J segment lost 2 bases and the V segment lost 5 bases, leaving 2 bases of the junction unmatched. The DNA for the CDR3 is TGTGCCTGGGAACAGGGGAACTATGGCTACACCTTC. It yields the protein CAWEQGNYGYTF.

The V gene is TRBV6-5, the J gene TRBJ2-3; unclear D gene. CDR1 and CDR2 from the germline V gene are MNHEY and SVGAGI. Trimming cost V 6 bases and J 1 base, with 14 bases left between them. This CDR3 has 15 amino acids. CDR3: CASRRQPAGTDTQYF. CDR3 sequence (DNA): TGTGCCAGCAGGAGGCAACCGGCTGGCACAGATACGCAGTATTTT.

The genes are TRBV4-1 and TRBJ2-3; D may match TRBD1 or TRBD2 (5 bases each). The CDR3 runs 15 residues. V was shortened by 0 bases and J by 3 bases, with 10 bases between the two germline ends. Germline V CDR1 and CDR2: MGHRA, YSYEKL. CDR3 loop: CASSQESGPTDTQYF. The CDR3 nucleotides read TGCGCCAGCAGCCAAGAGTCGGGGCCTACAGATACGCAGTATTTT.

The chain has TRBV30 and TRBJ2-2, with D possibly TRBD1 on 6 matching bases. There are 12 residues in the CDR3. Germline CDR1 GTSNPN, CDR2 SVGIG (reference sequence). The ends were cut back, 4 bases at V and 6 bases at J, with 9 bases in the middle. As DNA, the CDR3 is TGTGCCTGGATGAGGGGGTCCGGGGAGCTGTTTTTT. It is translated as CAWMRGSGELFF.

In this sample, this clone turned up once. This sequence joins TRBV11-3 and TRBJ2-1, with 7 bases that match TRBD2. The CDR3 length is 17 residues. V lost 0 bases and J lost 2; bases outside the gene matches: 7. In germline, CDR1 is SGHNT, CDR2 YENEEA. The chain's CDR3 is CASSLDVAGVPYNEQFF. CDR3 coding DNA: TGTGCCAGCAGCTTAGATGTGGCGGGAGTCCCCTACAATGAGCAGTTCTTC.

The CDR3 protein is CASSFLAGGGYNEQFF. CDR3 in DNA: TGTGCCAGCAGCTTTTTAGCGGGAGGGGGCTACAATGAGCAGTTCTTC. The V gene is TRBV11-2, the J gene TRBJ2-1; 11 nucleotides line up with TRBD2. Germline values: CDR1 SGHAT, CDR2 FQNNGV. The CDR3 extends over 16 amino acids. J was trimmed by 3 bases and V by 3 bases; bases with no gene match: 4.

The gene calls are TRBV30 and TRBJ2-2; 9 bases agree with TRBD1. Germline values: CDR1 GTSNPN, CDR2 SVGIG (reference sequence). The trim removed 1 base at V and 7 bases at J, leaving 4 bases unmatched. CDR3 length: 14 residues. DNA of the CDR3: TGTGCCTGGAGTGCGGGACAGGGTATCGGGGAGCTGTTTTTT. Protein product: CAWSAGQGIGELFF. Using reference TRBV30 and TRBJ2-2 for the parts outside the CDR3, the full variable domain is SQTIHQWPATLVQPVGSPLSLECTVEGTSNPNLYWYRQAAGRGLQLLFYSVGIGQISSEVPQNLSASRPQDRQFILSSKKLLLSDSGFYLCAWSAGQGIGELFFGEGSRLTVL.

The V gene is TRBV18, the J gene TRBJ1-1; a possible D gene is TRBD1 (5 bases). V was trimmed by 5 bases and J by 2 bases, leaving 15 bases between them. The CDR3 contains 15 residues. From germline, CDR1 is KGHSH and CDR2 LQKENI. CDR3 sequence: CASSEPGGENTEAFF. The CDR3 DNA sequence: TGTGCCAGCTCAGAGCCTGGAGGGGAAAACACTGAAGCTTTCTTT.

The rearrangement uses TRBV10-3 and TRBJ1-1; TRBD1 is a possible D gene (6 bases). Trimming took 2 bases from V and 5 from J, leaving 12 bases between them. This CDR3 has 14 amino acids. Germline V lookup: CDR1 ENHRY, CDR2 SYGVKD. This CDR3 reads CAISEGGRGTEAFF. DNA of the CDR3: TGTGCCATCAGTGAGGGGGGTAGGGGGACTGAAGCTTTCTTT.

This clone appeared a single time. The chain joins TRBV5-4 to TRBJ1-1; 10 bases map to TRBD1. Germline V gives CDR1 SGHNT, CDR2 YYREEE (reference sequence). The ends lost 1 base at V and 3 bases at J; junction bases unmatched: 3. The CDR3 has 15 residues. Written as DNA, the CDR3 is TGTGCCAGCAGCTTGCGGGACAGGGGCGACACTGAAGCTTTCTTT. It yields the protein CASSLRDRGDTEAFF. Full variable domain (missing parts from reference TRBV5-4 and TRBJ1-1): ETGVTQSPTHLIKTRGQQVTLRCSSQSGHNTVSWYQQALGQGPQFIFQYYREEENGRGNFPPRFSGLQFPNYSSELNVNALELDDSALYLCASSLRDRGDTEAFFGQGTRLTVV.

The chain couples TRBV6-5 to TRBJ1-1, with D unresolved. This CDR3 comprises 13 residues. V gave up 6 bases and J gave up 0 bases, with 8 bases separating them. Per the germline V gene, CDR1 is MNHEY and CDR2 is SVGAGI. CDR3 DNA sequence: TGTGCCAGCAGGAGGGAGCTGAACACTGAAGCTTTCTTT. It specifies CASRRELNTEAFF.

Worth noting for this clone: Other DNA sequences in this specimen translate into the identical CDR3. The chain uses TRBV3-1 (or the pseudogene TRBV3-2) and TRBJ2-7; 11 bases agree with TRBD2. The CDR3 runs to 15 residues. Germline V CDR1 and CDR2: LGHDT, YNNKEL (reference sequence). Trimming at V came to 1 base and at J to 1 base, leaving 0 bases not matched to a gene. The CDR3 DNA reads as TGTGCCAGCAGCCAAGGACTAGCGGGATCCTACGAGCAGTACTTC. Amino acids: CASSQGLAGSYEQYF.